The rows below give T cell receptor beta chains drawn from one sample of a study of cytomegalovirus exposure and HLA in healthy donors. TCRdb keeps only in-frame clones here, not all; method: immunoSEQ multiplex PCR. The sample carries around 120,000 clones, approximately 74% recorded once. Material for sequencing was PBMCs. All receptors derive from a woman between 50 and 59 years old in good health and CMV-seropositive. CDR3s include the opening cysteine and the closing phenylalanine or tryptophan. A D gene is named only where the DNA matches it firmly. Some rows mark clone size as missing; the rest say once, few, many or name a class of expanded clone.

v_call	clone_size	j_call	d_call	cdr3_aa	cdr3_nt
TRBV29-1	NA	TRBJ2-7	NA	CSVLAGGDEQYF	TGCAGCGTCCTGGCCGGCGGAGACGAGCAGTACTTC
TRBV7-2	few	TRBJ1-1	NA	CASSSLSGVLGTEAFF	TGTGCCAGCAGCTCCCTGTCCGGGGTATTGGGCACTGAAGCTTTCTTT
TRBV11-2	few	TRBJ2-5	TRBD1	CASSPGQVLETQYF	TGTGCCAGCAGCCCAGGACAGGTTTTAGAGACCCAGTACTTC
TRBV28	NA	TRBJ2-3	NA	CASSLFWGEATDTQYF	TGTGCCAGCAGTTTATTTTGGGGAGAGGCCACAGATACGCAGTATTTT
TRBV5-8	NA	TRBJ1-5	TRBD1	CASRVDRGPGQPQHF	TGTGCCAGCAGGGTGGACAGGGGACCTGGGCAGCCCCAGCATTTT
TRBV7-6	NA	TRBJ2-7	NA	CASSHSYGRGNEQYF	TGTGCCAGCAGCCACTCCTATGGTCGGGGAAATGAGCAGTACTTC
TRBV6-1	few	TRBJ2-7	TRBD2	CASTSLAGRSYEQYF	TGTGCCAGCACTAGTCTAGCGGGTCGATCCTACGAGCAGTACTTC
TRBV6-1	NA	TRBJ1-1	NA	CASSELMNTEAFF	TGTGCCAGCAGTGAACTTATGAACACTGAAGCTTTCTTT
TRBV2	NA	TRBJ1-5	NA	CASSESGINQPQHF	TGTGCCAGCAGTGAATCAGGGATCAATCAGCCCCAGCATTTT
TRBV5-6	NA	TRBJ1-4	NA	CASRVGLANEKLFF	TGTGCCAGCAGGGTGGGGCTGGCTAATGAAAAACTGTTTTTT
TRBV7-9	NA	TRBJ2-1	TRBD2	CASSLSGGLNEQFF	TGTGCCAGCAGCTTGAGCGGGGGTTTAAATGAGCAGTTCTTC
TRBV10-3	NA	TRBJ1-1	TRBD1	CAIRGTGDNTEAFF	TGTGCCATCAGGGGGACAGGAGATAACACTGAAGCTTTCTTT
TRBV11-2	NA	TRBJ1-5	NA	CASSLGGGNQPQHF	TGTGCCAGCAGCTTAGGGGGCGGCAATCAGCCCCAGCATTTT
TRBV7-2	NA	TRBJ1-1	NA	CASSLALGGTGEAFF	TGTGCCAGCAGCTTAGCTTTGGGGGGGACCGGTGAAGCTTTCTTT
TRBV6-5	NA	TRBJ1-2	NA	CASRAAPNYGYTF	TGTGCCAGCAGGGCGGCGCCTAACTATGGCTACACCTTC
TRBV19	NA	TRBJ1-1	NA	CASSIGAMNTEAFF	TGTGCCAGTAGTATCGGTGCGATGAACACTGAAGCTTTCTTT
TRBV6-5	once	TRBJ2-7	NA	CASSHRAEGRYEQYF	TGTGCCAGCAGCCACAGAGCGGAGGGGCGGTACGAGCAGTACTTC
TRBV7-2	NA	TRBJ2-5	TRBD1	CASATGVTVETQYF	TGTGCCAGCGCGACAGGGGTGACCGTTGAGACCCAGTACTTC
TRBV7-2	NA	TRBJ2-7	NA	CASSPQVDEQYF	TGTGCCAGCAGCCCCCAGGTGGACGAGCAGTACTTC
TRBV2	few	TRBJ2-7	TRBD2	CASSVVAGSSYEQYF	TGTGCCAGCAGTGTGGTAGCGGGGAGCTCCTACGAGCAGTACTTC
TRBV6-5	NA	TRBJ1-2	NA	CASSYSQGSSGYTF	TGTGCCAGCAGTTACTCACAGGGCTCGTCTGGCTACACCTTC
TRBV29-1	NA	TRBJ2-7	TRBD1	CSVRGQSSYEQYF	TGCAGCGTTAGGGGACAGAGCTCCTACGAGCAGTACTTC
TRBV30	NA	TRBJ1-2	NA	CAWSVRDYGYTF	TGTGCCTGGAGTGTACGGGATTATGGCTACACCTTC
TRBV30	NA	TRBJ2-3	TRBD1	CAWSMGTAARRTDTQYF	TGTGCCTGGAGTATGGGGACAGCCGCACGGAGGACAGATACGCAGTATTTT
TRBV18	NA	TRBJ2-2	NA	CASSQDSENTGELFF	TGTGCCAGCTCACAAGACAGCGAAAACACCGGGGAGCTGTTTTTT
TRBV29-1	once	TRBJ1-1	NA	CSVEHMNTEAFF	TGCAGCGTTGAGCACATGAACACTGAAGCTTTCTTT
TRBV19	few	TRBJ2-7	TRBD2	CASSMGGGVYEQYF	TGTGCCAGTAGTATGGGTGGGGGGGTGTACGAGCAGTACTTC
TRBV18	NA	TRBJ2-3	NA	CASSPTDRLTDTQYF	TGTGCCAGCTCACCCACAGACAGGCTCACAGATACGCAGTATTTT
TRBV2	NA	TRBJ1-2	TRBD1	CASRGDSTNYGYTF	TGTGCCAGCAGGGGGGACAGCACGAACTATGGCTACACCTTC
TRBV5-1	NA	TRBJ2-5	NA	CASSLVPGQQETQYF	TGCGCCAGCAGCTTGGTACCCGGACAGCAGGAGACCCAGTACTTC
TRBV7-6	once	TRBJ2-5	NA	CASSQKPDSLQETQYF	TGTGCCAGCAGCCAAAAGCCGGACTCCCTCCAAGAGACCCAGTACTTC
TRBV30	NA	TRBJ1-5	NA	CAWSPRENNQPQHF	TGTGCCTGGAGTCCTAGGGAGAACAATCAGCCCCAGCATTTT
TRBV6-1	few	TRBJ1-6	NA	CASSEDPGRGGYNSPLHF	TGTGCCAGCAGTGAAGATCCGGGTAGAGGGGGCTATAATTCACCCCTCCACTTT
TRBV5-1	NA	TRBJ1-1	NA	CASSTRTDVNTEAFF	TGCGCCAGCAGCACCAGGACAGACGTCAACACTGAAGCTTTCTTT
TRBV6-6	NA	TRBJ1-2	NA	CASSYSADGYTF	TGTGCCAGCAGTTACTCGGCGGATGGCTACACCTTC
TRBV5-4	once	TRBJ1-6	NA	CASSLDSYNSPLHF	TGTGCCAGCAGCTTGGACTCCTATAATTCCCCCCTCCACTTT
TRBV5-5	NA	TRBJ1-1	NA	CASSFFSRQANTEAFF	TGTGCCAGCAGCTTCTTCTCGCGACAGGCGAACACTGAAGCTTTCTTT
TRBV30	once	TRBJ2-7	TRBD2	CAWSGGLVSSGELYEQYF	TGTGCCTGGAGTGGGGGGCTTGTTTCTAGCGGGGAGCTCTACGAGCAGTACTTC
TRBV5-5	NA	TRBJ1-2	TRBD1	CASSMGQGYGYTF	TGTGCCAGCAGCATGGGACAGGGTTATGGCTACACCTTC
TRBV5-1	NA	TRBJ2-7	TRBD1	CASSFGTGTAYEQYF	TGCGCCAGCAGCTTCGGGACAGGAACCGCCTACGAGCAGTACTTC
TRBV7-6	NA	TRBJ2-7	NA	CASSLDSSYEQYF	TGTGCCAGCAGCTTAGACAGTTCCTACGAGCAGTACTTC
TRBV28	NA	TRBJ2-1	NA	CASSTTGYEQFF	TGTGCCAGCAGCACCACAGGGTATGAGCAGTTCTTC
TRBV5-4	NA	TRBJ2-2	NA	CASSLGGREDTGELFF	TGTGCCAGCAGCTTGGGCGGTAGGGAGGACACCGGGGAGCTGTTTTTT
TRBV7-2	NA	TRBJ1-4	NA	CASSLGDSNEKLFF	TGTGCCAGCAGCTTAGGAGACAGTAATGAAAAACTGTTTTTT
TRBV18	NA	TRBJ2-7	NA	CASSPDDSSYEQYF	TGTGCCAGCTCACCGGACGACAGCTCCTACGAGCAGTACTTC
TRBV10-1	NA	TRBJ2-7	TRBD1	CASSDPGDSGYEQYF	TGCGCCAGCAGTGACCCCGGGGACAGTGGCTACGAGCAGTACTTC